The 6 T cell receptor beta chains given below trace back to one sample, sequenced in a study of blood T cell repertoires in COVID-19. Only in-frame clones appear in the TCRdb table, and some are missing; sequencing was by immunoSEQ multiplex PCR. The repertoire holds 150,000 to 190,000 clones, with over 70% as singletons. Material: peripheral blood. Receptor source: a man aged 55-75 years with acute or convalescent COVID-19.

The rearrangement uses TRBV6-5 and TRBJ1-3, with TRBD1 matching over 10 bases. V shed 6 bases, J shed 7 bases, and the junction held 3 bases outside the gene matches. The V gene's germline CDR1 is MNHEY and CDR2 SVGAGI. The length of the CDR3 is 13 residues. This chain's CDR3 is CASSTGQGNTIYF. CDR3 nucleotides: TGTGCCAGCAGCACGGGACAGGGGAACACCATATATTTT.

CDR3 loop: CASSPRDYNSPLHF. CDR3 DNA: TGTGCCAGCAGTCCCAGGGACTATAATTCACCCCTCCACTTT. The V gene is TRBV6-2 or TRBV6-3, the J gene TRBJ1-6, with D perhaps matching TRBD1 (5 bases). CDR1 and CDR2 from the germline V gene are MNHEY and SVGEGT. V was pared by 5 bases and J by 3 bases, with 8 bases between. The CDR3 is 14 residues long.

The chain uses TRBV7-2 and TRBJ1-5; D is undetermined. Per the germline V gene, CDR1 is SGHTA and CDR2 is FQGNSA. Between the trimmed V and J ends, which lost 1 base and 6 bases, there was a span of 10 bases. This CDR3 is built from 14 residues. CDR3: CASSLEAGPQPQHF. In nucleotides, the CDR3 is TGTGCCAGCAGCTTAGAGGCAGGTCCTCAGCCCCAGCATTTT.

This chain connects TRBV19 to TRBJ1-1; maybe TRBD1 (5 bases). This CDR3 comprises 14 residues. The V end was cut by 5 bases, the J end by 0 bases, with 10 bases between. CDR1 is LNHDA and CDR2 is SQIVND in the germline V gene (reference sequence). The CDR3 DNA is TGTGCCAGTAGTCTTCGGGGGATGAACACTGAAGCTTTCTTT. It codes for CASSLRGMNTEAFF.

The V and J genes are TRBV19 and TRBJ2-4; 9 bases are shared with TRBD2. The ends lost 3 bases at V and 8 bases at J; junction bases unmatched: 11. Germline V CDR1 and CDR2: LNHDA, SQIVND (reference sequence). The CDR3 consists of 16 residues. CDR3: CASSIGSGRIPDIQYF. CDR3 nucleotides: TGTGCCAGTAGTATCGGTAGCGGGAGAATCCCGGACATTCAGTACTTC. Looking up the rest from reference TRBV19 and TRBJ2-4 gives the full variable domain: DGGITQSPKYLFRKEGQNVTLSCEQNLNHDAMYWYRQDPGQGLRLIYYSQIVNDFQKGDIAEGYSVSREKKESFPLTVTSAQKNPTAFYLCASSIGSGRIPDIQYFGAGTRLSVL.

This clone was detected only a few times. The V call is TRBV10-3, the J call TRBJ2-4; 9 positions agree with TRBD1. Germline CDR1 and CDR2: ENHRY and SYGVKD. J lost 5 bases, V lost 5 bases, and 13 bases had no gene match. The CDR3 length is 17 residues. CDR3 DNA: TGTGCCATCAGTCCAGCTACAGGGGGCGCACGGGAAAACATTCAGTACTTC. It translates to CAISPATGGARENIQYF.